In this sample, the clone carrying this T cell receptor (beta chain) turned up a few times. No antigen is known for it. The data stem from a study of cytomegalovirus exposure and HLA in healthy donors. Trimming at V came to 5 bases and at J to 4 bases, leaving 6 bases not matched to a gene. CDR3 length: 13 amino acids. Germline V lookup: CDR1 GTSNPN, CDR2 SVGIG (reference sequence). The PCR used 60 Vbeta and 13 Jbeta primers. Under the authors' procedure: A later analysis counted roughly 74 million unique TCR beta chains, 9.5 million to 12 million shared. Generated by immunoSEQ multiplex PCR, the TCRdb table keeps only in-frame clones and is missing some. The V and J calls and clone size were taken over from that table, and D and trimming were inferred from the DNA. Of about 120,000 clones listed, roughly 70% are singletons. Study results and limitations: Through in vitro validation, a few CMV-associated chains were shown to be specific for CMV antigens.

This chain uses TRBV30 with TRBJ1-2; 8 bases agree with TRBD1. The specimen sequenced was PBMCs. The receptor was isolated from a woman between 35 and 50 years old in good health and CMV-seropositive. The CDR3 nucleotides are TGTGCCTGGGGCCGGGACAGGCCCTATGGCTACACCTTC. It translates to CAWGRDRPYGYTF. Complete variable domain (other parts from reference TRBV30 and TRBJ1-2): SQTIHQWPATLVQPVGSPLSLECTVEGTSNPNLYWYRQAAGRGLQLLFYSVGIGQISSEVPQNLSASRPQDRQFILSSKKLLLSDSGFYLCAWGRDRPYGYTFGSGTRLTVV.